One sample yielded the 30 T cell receptor beta chains listed below, sequenced in a study of T-cell memory formation after mild COVID-19. TCRdb re-analysed the 5' RACE reads in MiXCR, keeping a single row per CDR3 protein. The sample lists about 350,000 distinct CDR3 sequences, roughly 15% occurring once. Input material: PBMCs or a T cell subset sorted from them (not recorded which). These receptors were collected from a man between 18 and 29 years old who had mild COVID-19 (a few samples of this study predate the infection). Cell type and time point are not known.

This clonotype was observed a few times. The chain links TRBV4-3 to TRBJ1-1, with D unresolved. The germline V gene has CDR1 LGHNA and CDR2 YSLEER. V was shortened by 0 bases and J by 12 bases, with 14 bases between the two germline ends. This CDR3 is 13 amino acids long. CDR3 nucleotide sequence: TGCGCCAGCAGCCAAGATGCAGGTCGTATGACTTTCTTT. Translation gives CASSQDAGRMTFF.

This clonotype was detected only a few times. The chain carries TRBV6-1 and TRBJ2-5; D remains unclear. The CDR3 contains 11 residues. Germline CDR1 is MNHNS and CDR2 is SASEGT. V was clipped by 2 bases and J by 7 bases, with 5 bases between them. CDR3 nucleotides: TGTGCCAGCAGTGAATTGAGGACCCAGTACTTC. Translating it yields CASSELRTQYF.

This clonotype has ten or more counts. This sequence joins TRBV7-2 and TRBJ2-1, with D hard to call. The germline CDR1 and CDR2 sequences are SGHTA and FQGNSA. CDR3 size: 10 residues. The V and J ends lost 6 bases and 10 bases respectively, with 7 bases between them. CDR3 region: CASRNTEQFF. CDR3 coding DNA: TGTGCCAGCAGAAATACGGAGCAGTTCTTC.

In this sample, this clonotype turned up a few times. This rearrangement joins TRBV7-9 to TRBJ1-4, with D possibly matching TRBD1 (5 bases). The CDR3 sequence is 18 residues long. CDR1 and CDR2 from the germline V gene are SEHNR and FQNEAQ (reference sequence). Trimming shortened V by 5 bases and J by 0 bases, and 19 bases separated the two germline ends. CDR3 sequence (DNA): TGTGCCAGCAGCCAAGGCCACACAGGAGCCGCAACTAATGAAAAACTGTTTTTT. This codes for CASSQGHTGAATNEKLFF. Using reference TRBV7-9 and TRBJ1-4 for the parts outside the CDR3, the full variable domain is DTGVSQNPRHKITKRGQNVTFRCDPISEHNRLYWYRQTLGQGPEFLTYFQNEAQLEKSRLLSDRFSAERPKGSFSTLEIQRTEQGDSAMYLCASSQGHTGAATNEKLFFGSGTQLSVL.

This clonotype showed up many times. The rearrangement links TRBV4-2 to TRBJ1-5; D remains unclear. V was pared by 4 bases and J by 2 bases, with 6 bases between. CDR1 and CDR2 (germline): LGHNA, YNFKEQ. The CDR3 covers 13 residues. CDR3 in amino acids: CASSRGGNQPQHF. Written as DNA, the CDR3 is TGTGCCAGCAGCCGGGGTGGCAATCAGCCCCAGCATTTT.

The chain joins TRBV21-1 to TRBJ2-7; the D call of TRBD1 is as the table states it, not checked on the DNA. TRBV21-1 corresponds to a pseudogene. CDR3 length: 14 residues. The CDR3 loop reads CASSIQGDSYEQYV. Written as DNA, the CDR3 is TGTGCCAGCAGTATCCAGGGGGATTCCTACGAGCAGTACGTC.

This clonotype occurred a few times. The chain is built from TRBV29-1 and TRBJ2-3, with D perhaps TRBD2 (5 bases). The germline V gene encodes CDR1 SQVTM and CDR2 ANQGSEA. Between the trimmed V and J ends, which lost 7 bases and 5 bases, there was a span of 22 bases. There are 15 residues in the CDR3. The CDR3: CSGRGQPSGGDTQYF. CDR3 coding DNA: TGCAGCGGCCGGGGTCAACCCTCTGGAGGAGATACGCAGTATTTT.

The chain employs TRBV7-9 and TRBJ2-2; TRBD1 agrees at 9 bases. With 5 bases clipped from V and 3 bases from J, the junction kept 7 bases outside the gene matches. CDR1 is SEHNR and CDR2 is FQNEAQ in the germline V gene (reference sequence). The CDR3 loop spans 16 amino acids. In nucleotides, the CDR3 is TGTGCCAGCAGCCGATTGGGACAGGGACACACCGGGGAGCTGTTTTTT. Translating gives CASSRLGQGHTGELFF.

V usage is TRBV12-3 or TRBV12-4 and J usage is TRBJ1-1; D is unresolved. The length of the CDR3 is 14 residues. The germline V and J ends were trimmed by 0 bases and 4 bases, with 9 bases remaining between them. CDR3 sequence (DNA): TGTGCCAGCAGTTTAGCGGGGAGGTCCACTGAAGCTTTCTTT. It codes for CASSLAGRSTEAFF.

The CDR3 sequence is CASSPGTATSSGNTIYF. CDR3 bases: TGTGCCAGCAGCCCCGGGACAGCGACAAGCTCTGGAAACACCATATATTTT. V usage is TRBV6-2 or TRBV6-3 and J usage is TRBJ1-3; 7 bases line up with TRBD1. The V gene's germline CDR1 is MNHEY and CDR2 SVGEGT. Germline trimming cut 6 bases from V and 0 bases from J; bases unmatched to any gene: 11. The CDR3 sequence is 17 residues long.

CDR3 sequence reads: CASTWDRNYEQYF. The CDR3 coding sequence is TGTGCCAGCACCTGGGACAGAAACTACGAGCAGTACTTC. The chain carries TRBV12-3 or TRBV12-4 and TRBJ2-7, with TRBD1 matching over 7 bases. V was pared by 7 bases and J by 3 bases, with 6 bases of the junction left unmatched. CDR3 length: 13 amino acids.

The chain employs TRBV6-5 and TRBJ2-3, with D maybe TRBD1 (6 bases). The length of the CDR3 is 13 residues. The germline gives CDR1 MNHEY, CDR2 SVGAGI. Deletions cut 5 bases from V and 2 bases from J, with 8 bases between. CDR3: CASSRTDTDTQYF. CDR3 in DNA: TGTGCCAGCAGTCGGACAGACACAGATACGCAGTATTTT.

The rearrangement links TRBV5-6 to TRBJ1-5, with D hard to call. Trimming cost V 2 bases and J 6 bases, with 3 bases left between them. The length of the CDR3 is 11 residues. The germline CDR1 and CDR2 sequences are SGHDT and YYEEEE. CDR3 amino acids: CASSFRQPQHF. The CDR3 DNA follows: TGTGCCAGCAGCTTTCGTCAGCCCCAGCATTTT. Full variable domain (missing parts from reference TRBV5-6 and TRBJ1-5): DAGVTQSPTHLIKTRGQQVTLRCSPKSGHDTVSWYQQALGQGPQFIFQYYEEEERQRGNFPDRFSGHQFPNYSSELNVNALLLGDSALYLCASSFRQPQHFGDGTRLSIL.

This clonotype occurred a few times. The rearrangement uses TRBV7-2 and TRBJ1-5; TRBD1 might be the D (5 bases). The CDR3 totals 13 residues. With 3 bases removed from V and 4 bases from J, the gap between germline ends came to 7 bases. Germline assignment: CDR1 SGHTA and CDR2 FQGNSA. The CDR3 protein is CASSLYRNQPQHF. The CDR3 DNA reads as TGTGCCAGCAGCTTGTACAGGAATCAGCCCCAGCATTTT.

This clonotype was recorded at least ten times. The chain links TRBV5-1 to TRBJ2-3; 10 nucleotides match TRBD2. The germline V gene has CDR1 SGHRS and CDR2 YFSETQ. The length of the CDR3 is 14 residues. V lost 3 bases, J lost 6 bases, and 4 bases stayed unmatched. CDR3 bases: TGCGCCAGCAGCTCAGCGGGGGGGCCGGATACGCAGTATTTT. It is translated as CASSSAGGPDTQYF.

A few counts support this clonotype. The gene calls are TRBV12-3 or TRBV12-4 and TRBJ1-1; no reliable D call. The CDR3 contains 14 residues. The ends were cut back, 4 bases at V and 1 base at J, with 10 bases in the middle. Here the CDR3 reads CASSSLTENTEAFF. CDR3 DNA sequence: TGTGCCAGCAGTTCGTTGACGGAGAACACTGAAGCTTTCTTT.

This clonotype came up many times. The chain joins TRBV24-1 to TRBJ2-1; 7 bases agree with TRBD2. This CDR3 has 16 residues. With V trimmed by 4 bases and J by 8 bases, 13 bases remained unmatched. The V gene's germline CDR1 is KGHDR and CDR2 SFDVKD. The CDR3 region is CATSDPSRGTIDEQFF. The CDR3 bases are TGTGCCACCAGTGACCCTTCCCGCGGGACTATAGATGAGCAGTTCTTC.

The chain has TRBV12-3 or TRBV12-4 and TRBJ2-5; no clear D gene. V lost 5 bases, J lost 1 base, and 11 bases lay in between. The CDR3 is made up of 14 amino acids. The CDR3 DNA reads TGTGCCAGCAGTAAGGTCGGCAGCCAAGAGACCCAGTACTTC. Translating it yields CASSKVGSQETQYF.

The chain couples TRBV12-3 or TRBV12-4 to TRBJ2-7; D uncertain. The V end was cut by 8 bases, the J end by 0 bases, with 8 bases between. The CDR3 has 12 amino acids. The CDR3 region is CASGWGSYEQYF. The CDR3 nucleotides read TGTGCCAGCGGATGGGGCTCCTACGAGCAGTACTTC.

This clonotype was seen many times. This chain joins TRBV6-2 or TRBV6-3 and TRBJ2-7; a weak D match, TRBD2 (5 bases). CDR3 length: 14 amino acids. V was clipped by 9 bases and J by 4 bases, with 19 bases between them. Germline V gene data show CDR1 as MNHEY and CDR2 as SVGEGT. This chain's CDR3 is CASGGSGPNYEQYV. Written as DNA, the CDR3 is TGTGCCAGTGGAGGATCCGGGCCAAATTACGAGCAGTACGTC.

The chain combines TRBV7-9 with TRBJ2-1; unclear D gene. CDR1 is SEHNR, CDR2 FQNEAQ, per germline (reference sequence). This CDR3 is built from 9 residues. Between the trimmed V and J ends, which lost 5 bases and 13 bases, there was a span of 6 bases. CDR3 in DNA: TGTGCCAGCAGCCCCGTTCAGTTCTTC. It yields the protein CASSPVQFF.

The chain recombines TRBV7-2 with TRBJ2-3, with D unresolved. From germline, CDR1 is SGHTA and CDR2 FQGNSA. This CDR3 spans 13 amino acids. Trimming cost V 4 bases and J 5 bases, with 10 bases left between them. In nucleotides, the CDR3 is TGTGCCAGCAGCTCCCCCAATGAAGATACGCAGTATTTT. The encoded protein is CASSSPNEDTQYF.

This clonotype showed up many times. V is TRBV7-2 and J is TRBJ2-5; tentatively, D is TRBD2 (6 bases). This CDR3 spans 13 amino acids. V dropped 5 bases and J dropped 5 bases, with 12 bases sitting between them. CDR1 is SGHTA and CDR2 is FQGNSA in the germline V gene. The CDR3 protein is CASSPGGEETQYF. CDR3 in DNA: TGTGCCAGCAGCCCCGGAGGGGAGGAGACCCAGTACTTC.

The chain recombines TRBV12-3 or TRBV12-4 with TRBJ2-1; TRBD1 might be the D (6 bases). CDR3 length equals 11 residues. The ends were cut back, 8 bases at V and 8 bases at J, with 10 bases in the middle. CDR3 region: CASGPGDEQFF. CDR3 nucleotide sequence: TGTGCCAGCGGCCCAGGGGATGAGCAGTTCTTC.

The chain combines TRBV20-1 with TRBJ2-1, with 7 bases fitting TRBD2. CDR3 length equals 15 residues. CDR1 and CDR2 (germline): DFQATT, SNEGSKA (reference sequence). DNA for the CDR3: TGCAGGTCCCTGGGGGGGGGTATTTCCTACAATGAGCAGTTCTTC. Translating it yields CRSLGGGISYNEQFF.

This clonotype came up many times. The chain couples TRBV5-1 to TRBJ2-3; D is unresolved. Looked up from germline, CDR1 is SGHRS and CDR2 is YFSETQ. The CDR3 is 13 amino acids. Trimming took off 7 bases at V and 5 bases at J, with 14 bases between the two ends. Here the CDR3 reads CASRATSLDTQYF. CDR3 in DNA: TGCGCCAGCCGGGCTACATCGTTAGATACGCAGTATTTT.

The CDR3 loop reads CASSPPATGNTIYF. CDR3 nucleotides: TGTGCCAGCTCACCCCCGGCTACCGGAAACACCATATATTTT. The chain joins TRBV18 to TRBJ1-3; no definite D call. V was shortened by 3 bases and J by 4 bases, with 10 bases between the two germline ends. The CDR3 covers 14 residues. Germline V gives CDR1 KGHSH, CDR2 LQKENI.

V and J are TRBV4-3 and TRBJ2-1; D is possibly TRBD2 (6 bases). The germline V gene has CDR1 LGHNA and CDR2 YSLEER. The CDR3 has 14 residues. The ends were cut back, 2 bases at V and 8 bases at J, with 13 bases in the middle. The CDR3 coding sequence is TGCGCCAGCAGCCAATTGGAGGGAACCCATGAGCAGTTCTTC. Residues: CASSQLEGTHEQFF.

This clonotype was observed at least ten times. V gene TRBV7-9 combines with J gene TRBJ2-2; D perhaps matches TRBD2 (7 bases). The germline V and J ends were trimmed by 5 bases and 7 bases, with 20 bases remaining between them. CDR3 size: 16 residues. Germline-derived CDR1 and CDR2 are SEHNR and FQNEAQ (reference sequence). For the CDR3, the DNA is TGTGCCAGCAGCCCCCCTAGGGGGGGGCCGGGCGGGGAGCTGTTTTTT. It yields the protein CASSPPRGGPGGELFF.

This clonotype occurred a few times. The chain recombines TRBV7-8 with TRBJ2-5, with 8 nucleotides matching TRBD1. Looked up from germline, CDR1 is SGHVS and CDR2 is FQNEAQ. The CDR3 has 16 amino acids. With V trimmed by 0 bases and J by 5 bases, 8 bases remained unmatched. The CDR3 nucleotides read TGTGCCAGCAGCTTAGCCCTCAGGGGGCTGGGGGAGACCCAGTACTTC. Encoded protein: CASSLALRGLGETQYF.